This TCR beta chain was sequenced during a study of blood T cell repertoires in COVID-19. As originally analysed: From reference gene primer amplification, estimates of nucleated cell counts were derived. Profiling relied on immunoSEQ multiplex PCR, and the TCRdb table lists in-frame clones only, not all of them. Clone size and V and J calls were adopted from that table, with D and trimming inferred from the DNA. The table includes 250,000 or so clones, roughly 89% detected once. There are many counts of this clone. The origin of this receptor is a woman between 35 and 50 years old who had recovered from COVID-19. Sequencing was carried out using peripheral blood.

Written as DNA, the CDR3 is TGTGCCAGTAGTCCCCCCCCCGGACAGTCTGGGGCCAACGTCCTGACTTTC. Translated, it gives CASSPPPGQSGANVLTF. The gene calls are TRBV19 and TRBJ2-6, with D tentatively TRBD1 (6 bases). Deletions cut 5 bases from V and 1 base from J, with 15 bases between. Per germline, CDR1 LNHDA and CDR2 SQIVND (reference sequence). The CDR3 covers 17 residues.